The 2 T cell receptor beta chains in this list originate from one sample, sequenced in a study of CD8+ T cells in alopecia areata. Sequencing relied on a cDNA template that was reverse transcribed from extracted RNA. Clones were sequenced by immunoSEQ multiplex PCR, and TCRdb holds only the in-frame ones, with some missing. The data hold more than 95,000 clones, with 55% observed a single time. The specimen sequenced was CD4+ T cells sorted from blood. The receptors derive from a human donor in good health.

The chain is built from TRBV29-1 and TRBJ2-7, with 7 bases lining up with TRBD2. This CDR3 is 12 amino acids long. With V trimmed by 7 bases and J by 7 bases, 10 bases remained unmatched. Germline CDR1 SQVTM, CDR2 ANQGSEA. CDR3 DNA sequence: TGCAGCGCCAAGTCGGGAGGAGGTGAGCAGTACTTC. It specifies CSAKSGGGEQYF.

J is TRBJ2-7 and V is TRBV27; either TRBD1 or TRBD2 may fit D (6 bases each). V dropped 4 bases and J dropped 6 bases, with 13 bases sitting between them. Germline V gene lookup returns CDR1 MNHEY and CDR2 SMNVEV (reference sequence). This CDR3 comprises 13 residues. CDR3: CASSSGGLGEQYF. CDR3 nucleotides: TGTGCCAGCAGTTCCGGGGGCCTCGGCGAGCAGTACTTC.